These 21 T cell receptor beta chains were all obtained from the same sample, sequenced in a study of molecular identifiers for immune sequencing clone quantification. MiXCR, run by TCRdb on the PCR reads, gives a single entry per CDR3 protein. The sample lists about 500,000 distinct CDR3 sequences; approximately 25% were seen once. Material: naive CD8+ T cells from blood, with Jurkat cell RNA spiked in. Subset indicated: FACS-sorted CD8+CD4-CCR7+CD45RA+ naive T cells. These TCRs come from a human donor in good health. Some libraries in this study had Jurkat cell RNA spiked in.

This clonotype turned up a few times. This sequence joins TRBV7-9 and TRBJ2-3; no clear D gene. V dropped 6 bases and J dropped 3 bases, with 4 bases sitting between them. Per germline, CDR1 SEHNR and CDR2 FQNEAQ (reference sequence). The CDR3 sequence is 11 residues long. CDR3 sequence: CASRQTDTQYF. CDR3 nucleotide sequence: TGTGCCAGCAGACAGACAGATACGCAGTATTTT.

V is TRBV18 and J is TRBJ2-3, with TRBD2 as a possible D gene (5 bases). This CDR3 is built from 14 residues. Germline V CDR1 and CDR2: KGHSH, LQKENI. Trimming removed 3 bases at V and 7 bases at J, with 14 bases between. The CDR3 is CASSPEDYPYTQYF. In DNA, the CDR3 is TGTGCCAGCTCACCCGAAGACTATCCTTATACGCAGTATTTT.

This clonotype was found a few times. This rearrangement joins TRBV7-6 to TRBJ2-5; the D call may be TRBD1 or TRBD2 (5 bases each). The length of the CDR3 is 15 residues. Trimming left V 3 bases short and J 4 bases short, with 15 bases between. In germline, CDR1 is SGHVS, CDR2 FNYEAQ. CDR3 loop: CASSLSVEGLETQYF. As DNA, the CDR3 is TGTGCCAGCAGCTTGAGCGTAGAGGGGTTAGAGACCCAGTACTTC.

This clonotype was counted a few times. CDR3 sequence: CASRTTQGIPGELFF. The CDR3 coding sequence is TGTGCCAGCAGGACTACTCAGGGGATCCCCGGGGAGCTGTTTTTT. This chain joins TRBV28 and TRBJ2-2; possible D gene TRBD1, 6 bases. Germline CDR1 MDHEN, CDR2 SYDVKM. The length of the CDR3 is 15 residues. Trimming took off 6 bases at V and 6 bases at J, with 17 bases between the two ends.

This rearrangement joins TRBV6-1 to TRBJ2-7; possible D gene TRBD1, 5 bases. Per germline, CDR1 MNHNS and CDR2 SASEGT. V dropped 7 bases and J dropped 3 bases, with 10 bases sitting between them. This CDR3 has 12 amino acids. CDR3 nucleotides: TGTGCCAGCAAAGGGGTTATCTACGAGCAGTACTTC. It yields the protein CASKGVIYEQYF.

This clonotype was seen at least ten times. This chain uses TRBV28 with TRBJ2-5, with no clear D. The CDR3 has 14 residues. Trimming took off 1 base at V and 2 bases at J, with 8 bases between the two ends. Germline V gene sequence: CDR1 MDHEN, CDR2 SYDVKM. The chain's CDR3 is CASSLLQDQETQYF. Here the CDR3 DNA reads TGTGCCAGCAGTTTATTGCAAGATCAAGAGACCCAGTACTTC.

This clonotype was counted only a few times. J is TRBJ1-1 and V is TRBV6-5; 8 bases map to TRBD1. V lost 0 bases, J lost 10 bases, and 1 base stayed unmatched. CDR1 is MNHEY and CDR2 is SVGAGI in the germline V gene. This CDR3 has 12 residues. CDR3 coding DNA: TGTGCCAGCAGTTACTCGGACAGGGTAGCTTTCTTT. It codes for CASSYSDRVAFF.

This clonotype was found many times. This chain joins TRBV5-6 and TRBJ2-7; D might be TRBD1 or TRBD2, each matching 5 bases. The CDR3 contains 14 residues. Germline V gene sequence: CDR1 SGHDT, CDR2 YYEEEE. Trimming took 0 bases from V and 2 from J, leaving 9 bases between them. DNA of the CDR3: TGTGCCAGCAGCTTGGGGGACGCTACCTACGAGCAGTACTTC. It codes for CASSLGDATYEQYF.

The CDR3 protein is CASRRGARETQYF. DNA for the CDR3: TGTGCCAGCAGGAGGGGCGCCCGAGAGACCCAGTACTTC. The chain combines TRBV28 with TRBJ2-5, with D possibly called TRBD1 or TRBD2 (5 bases each). With 6 bases removed from V and 4 bases from J, the gap between germline ends came to 12 bases. In germline, CDR1 is MDHEN, CDR2 SYDVKM. This CDR3 has 13 amino acids.

This clonotype was detected a few times. This sequence joins TRBV7-9 and TRBJ2-1, with D maybe TRBD2 (5 bases). The V gene's germline CDR1 is SEHNR and CDR2 FQNEAQ (reference sequence). The CDR3 sequence is 13 residues long. Between the trimmed V and J ends, which lost 5 bases and 5 bases, there was a span of 10 bases. The CDR3 reads CASSGSGHNEQFF. The CDR3 region has the DNA TGTGCCAGCAGCGGGAGTGGCCACAATGAGCAGTTCTTC.

This clonotype has a count of ten or more. V is TRBV4-1 and J is TRBJ2-5; 11 bases match TRBD2. J lost 5 bases, V lost 3 bases, and 5 bases had no gene match. The CDR3 runs to 15 residues. The germline CDR1 and CDR2 sequences are MGHRA and YSYEKL. The CDR3: CASSHLLAGDETQYF. CDR3 nucleotides: TGCGCCAGCAGCCACCTACTAGCGGGGGATGAGACCCAGTACTTC.

V gene TRBV30 combines with J gene TRBJ2-1; D uncertain. Germline V gives CDR1 GTSNPN, CDR2 SVGIG (reference sequence). The CDR3 is made up of 12 amino acids. Trimming left V 1 base short and J 6 bases short, with 7 bases between. CDR3 DNA sequence: TGTGCCTGGAGTGGCACGCTCAATGAGCAGTTCTTC. It is translated as CAWSGTLNEQFF.

The V call is TRBV10-3, the J call TRBJ1-5; 7 positions match TRBD1. CDR3 size: 14 residues. The ends lost 2 bases at V and 4 bases at J; junction bases unmatched: 2. Per germline, CDR1 ENHRY and CDR2 SYGVKD. The CDR3 region is CAISEGTENQPQHF. CDR3 nucleotide sequence: TGTGCCATCAGTGAGGGGACAGAGAATCAGCCCCAGCATTTT.

This rearrangement joins TRBV5-3 to TRBJ1-1; possible D gene TRBD1, 6 bases. TRBV5-3 is reported as an ORF; its role is uncertain. The V and J ends lost 8 bases and 5 bases respectively, with 16 bases between them. The length of the CDR3 is 13 residues. The CDR3 DNA reads as TGTGCCAGCGGCTCCGGGACACATACTGAAGCTTTCTTT. Its translation: CASGSGTHTEAFF.

This clonotype was counted a few times. The rearrangement links TRBV7-9 to TRBJ2-7; possibly TRBD1 for D (5 bases). CDR3 size: 12 residues. Germline values: CDR1 SEHNR, CDR2 FQNEAQ (reference sequence). The ends were cut back, 8 bases at V and 2 bases at J, with 10 bases in the middle. The CDR3 loop reads CASGQITYEQYF. The CDR3 DNA reads as TGTGCCAGCGGACAAATTACCTACGAGCAGTACTTC.

The rearrangement links TRBV7-9 to TRBJ2-5; the D is unclear. The CDR3 runs to 14 residues. Per the germline V gene, CDR1 is SEHNR and CDR2 is FQNEAQ (reference sequence). Deletions cut 0 bases from V and 4 bases from J, with 9 bases between. The CDR3 here is CASSLAGSIETQYF. The CDR3 DNA reads TGTGCCAGCAGCTTAGCGGGTTCAATAGAGACCCAGTACTTC.

With respect to this clonotype: Sequence at one end of the junction differs from germline and may be a read error. V gene TRBV12-3 or TRBV12-4 combines with J gene TRBJ1-2, with D hard to call. The CDR3 runs 13 residues. CDR3 bases: TGTGCCAGCAGTTTAGGCATTCGCTATAGCTACACCTTC. Amino acids: CASSLGIRYSYTF.

Ten or more counts support this clonotype. V and J are TRBV4-1 and TRBJ2-3; D is unclear. Trimming cost V 0 bases and J 0 bases, with 10 bases left between them. CDR1 and CDR2 (germline): MGHRA, YSYEKL. This CDR3 contains 16 residues. The CDR3 DNA is TGCGCCAGCAGCCAAGATTGGGCAGCTAGCACAGATACGCAGTATTTT. Translated: CASSQDWAASTDTQYF.

This clonotype came up many times. The chain carries TRBV4-3 and TRBJ1-1; no definite D call. CDR3 length: 17 amino acids. Germline assignment: CDR1 LGHNA and CDR2 YSLEER. Deletions cut 0 bases from V and 1 base from J, with 15 bases between. DNA of the CDR3: TGCGCCAGCAGCCAAGAGAGTTGGGCGACTGCGAACACTGAAGCTTTCTTT. Amino acids: CASSQESWATANTEAFF.

This clonotype was counted only a few times. The rearrangement uses TRBV28 and TRBJ1-5; tentative D call: TRBD1 (5 bases). The germline CDR1 and CDR2 sequences are MDHEN and SYDVKM. Between the trimmed V and J ends, which lost 4 bases and 1 base, there was a span of 11 bases. The CDR3 sequence is 15 residues long. The CDR3 bases are TGTGCCAGCAGTTGGAGCGGGGCCAGCAATCAGCCCCAGCATTTT. Amino acids: CASSWSGASNQPQHF. Full variable domain (remainder filled in from reference TRBV28 and TRBJ1-5): DVKVTQSSRYLVKRTGEKVFLECVQDMDHENMFWYRQDPGLGLRLIYFSYDVKMKEKGDIPEGYSVSREKKERFSLILESASTNQTSMYLCASSWSGASNQPQHFGDGTRLSIL.

This clonotype was seen repeatedly, ten times or more. This chain connects TRBV29-1 to TRBJ2-7; perhaps D is TRBD1 or TRBD2 (5 bases each). The V end was cut by 3 bases, the J end by 2 bases, with 14 bases between. Per the germline V gene, CDR1 is SQVTM and CDR2 is ANQGSEA. There are 14 residues in the CDR3. CDR3: CSVETGTGTYEQYF. The CDR3, as DNA: TGCAGCGTTGAGACCGGGACCGGCACCTACGAGCAGTACTTC.